These T cell receptor beta chains were read from a single sample in a study of response to subunit inactivated influenza vaccine. In TCRdb, the RT-PCR reads were re-called with MiXCR into one record per CDR3 protein. The sample records around 520,000 distinct CDR3 sequences, approximately 12% being singletons. Sample: PBMCs from blood, taken on the day of vaccination. These receptors all come from a man in his forties or fifties who received an inactivated influenza vaccine. Each CDR3 is given without its conserved first and last residue. Fields, in order: V gene, CDR3 protein.

v_gene: TRBV7-2
CDR3aa: ASSGYSGTYEQY

v_gene: TRBV10-3
CDR3aa: AIRGQGSSYEQY

v_gene: TRBV20-1
CDR3aa: SARGETSGPQETQY

v_gene: TRBV11-1
CDR3aa: ASSLIRGDGLAGLNTGELF

v_gene: TRBV20-1
CDR3aa: SARVIGGLDTQY

v_gene: TRBV28
CDR3aa: ASSFFSYEKLF

v_gene: TRBV20-1
CDR3aa: SAVPLVMYEDTQY

v_gene: TRBV2
CDR3aa: ASSRGMQETQY

v_gene: TRBV7-2
CDR3aa: ASSQDVTNTEAF

v_gene: TRBV20-1
CDR3aa: SAVTGAPSYNKQF

v_gene: TRBV7-6
CDR3aa: ASNQPGSYEQY

v_gene: TRBV3-1
CDR3aa: ASSQEWTGVYEQY

v_gene: TRBV25-1
CDR3aa: ASTTGTSNNEQF

v_gene: TRBV18
CDR3aa: ASSPDGSKRGYEQY

v_gene: TRBV5-1
CDR3aa: ASSLSLAANTGELF

v_gene: TRBV28
CDR3aa: ASSFYVGQSTDTQY

v_gene: TRBV20-1
CDR3aa: SARVSRGGQHNEQF

v_gene: TRBV29-1
CDR3aa: SVPDWGPDTQY

v_gene: TRBV5-1
CDR3aa: ASSLAVQGTDEQY

v_gene: TRBV27
CDR3aa: ASSLAGRGLNTEAF

v_gene: TRBV6-2/TRBV6-3
CDR3aa: ASSRGDRGIPYGYT

v_gene: TRBV4-1
CDR3aa: ASSRPGTNYGYT

v_gene: TRBV28
CDR3aa: ASSLGIYPRPQH

v_gene: TRBV4-3
CDR3aa: ASSQNLVETQY

v_gene: TRBV24-1
CDR3aa: ATSDQTSAQETQY

v_gene: TRBV11-3
CDR3aa: ASSRDGGSYEQY

v_gene: TRBV4-3
CDR3aa: ASSQDLIQEITDTQY

v_gene: TRBV20-1
CDR3aa: SASTLTGAPDTQY

v_gene: TRBV5-1
CDR3aa: ASSSQGQENEKLF

v_gene: TRBV5-5
CDR3aa: ASSPSSTNTGELF

v_gene: TRBV6-5
CDR3aa: ASSWTDLNTEAF

v_gene: TRBV5-1
CDR3aa: ASSVTPGRQETQY

v_gene: TRBV12-3/TRBV12-4
CDR3aa: ASSFTGTSGSSYEQY

v_gene: TRBV30
CDR3aa: AWSKSGGNQPQH

v_gene: TRBV4-3
CDR3aa: ASSQGEGRPSYNEQF

v_gene: TRBV6-2/TRBV6-3
CDR3aa: ASSFSSPVYNEQF

v_gene: TRBV5-6
CDR3aa: ASSSFFGISTEAF

v_gene: TRBV19
CDR3aa: ASSPGGRTGSSGANVLT

v_gene: TRBV24-1
CDR3aa: ATSDFRFGEKETQY

v_gene: TRBV5-1
CDR3aa: ASSSLAGGRYEQF

v_gene: TRBV6-5
CDR3aa: ASSYSLPSIGDGYT